Below are 27 T cell receptor beta chains sequenced from a single sample in a study of blood T cell repertoires in COVID-19. The table came from immunoSEQ multiplex PCR; TCRdb's copy has only in-frame clones and leaves some out. Of more than 100,000 clones listed, 78% are singletons. Specimen: peripheral blood. These receptors all come from a man in his 70s with acute or convalescent COVID-19.

The rearrangement uses TRBV5-4 and TRBJ2-5; perhaps TRBD2 as D (6 bases). The CDR3 sequence is 14 residues long. Looked up from germline, CDR1 is SGHNT and CDR2 is YYREEE (reference sequence). The V and J ends lost 4 bases and 4 bases respectively, with 14 bases between them. The CDR3 sequence is CASSRDFTAETQYF. For the CDR3, the DNA is TGTGCCAGCAGCCGGGACTTTACGGCAGAGACCCAGTACTTC.

This clone has more than one count but fewer than ten. The J gene is TRBJ1-6, the V gene TRBV2; 10 bases agree with TRBD1. Germline values: CDR1 SNHLY, CDR2 FYNNEI. The length of the CDR3 is 15 residues. Germline trimming cut 2 bases from V and 9 bases from J; bases unmatched to any gene: 4. The CDR3 DNA sequence: TGTGCCAGCAGTGAACGGACAGGGGGAATTTCACCCCTCCACTTT. Protein product: CASSERTGGISPLHF.

The V gene is TRBV7-2, the J gene TRBJ2-7, with TRBD2 identical over 8 bases. The CDR3 sequence is 16 residues long. The trim removed 0 bases at V and 1 base at J, leaving 5 bases unmatched. The germline gives CDR1 SGHTA, CDR2 FQGNSA. Here the CDR3 reads CASSLASSGLSYEQYF. In nucleotides, the CDR3 is TGTGCCAGCAGCTTAGCGTCTAGCGGGTTATCCTACGAGCAGTACTTC.

The chain joins TRBV28 to TRBJ1-2; tentative D call: TRBD1 (6 bases). Germline assignment: CDR1 MDHEN and CDR2 SYDVKM. V lost 11 bases and J lost 8, with 24 bases in between. This CDR3 region has 14 residues. The chain's CDR3 is CASSSDRLSGGYTF. CDR3 DNA: TGTGCCTCCTCCTCCGACAGGCTATCGGGGGGCTACACCTTC.

This clone was counted a few times. This chain joins TRBV5-1 and TRBJ2-3; D gene ambiguous. The CDR3 contains 14 residues. Looked up from germline, CDR1 is SGHRS and CDR2 is YFSETQ. The V and J ends lost 3 bases and 6 bases respectively, with 14 bases between them. This CDR3 reads CASSSLPVPDTQYF. The CDR3 DNA follows: TGCGCCAGCAGCTCTCTACCCGTCCCCGATACGCAGTATTTT.

There are many counts of this clone. This chain joins TRBV2 and TRBJ2-7; D might be TRBD1 (5 bases). This CDR3 contains 13 residues. The ends were cut back, 7 bases at V and 0 bases at J, with 10 bases in the middle. Germline loops: CDR1 SNHLY, CDR2 FYNNEI. The CDR3 loop reads CASMARDSYEQYF. The CDR3 bases are TGTGCCAGCATGGCCAGGGACTCCTACGAGCAGTACTTC. Filled out from reference TRBV2 and TRBJ2-7, the complete variable domain reads EPEVTQTPSHQVTQMGQEVILRCVPISNHLYFYWYRQILGQKVEFLVSFYNNEISEKSEIFDDQFSVERPDGSNFTLKIRSTKLEDSAMYFCASMARDSYEQYFGPGTRLTVT.

The chain has TRBV20-1 and TRBJ2-2, with D possibly matching TRBD1 (6 bases). V was trimmed by 3 bases and J by 1 base, leaving 9 bases between them. Germline V gene sequence: CDR1 DFQATT, CDR2 SNEGSKA (reference sequence). The length of the CDR3 is 14 residues. The DNA for the CDR3 is TGCAGTGCTAGTAAACAGGGGAACACCGGGGAGCTGTTTTTT. The encoded protein is CSASKQGNTGELFF.

The chain has TRBV19 and TRBJ2-7; TRBD2 matches at 9 bases. The CDR3 runs to 15 residues. In germline, CDR1 is LNHDA, CDR2 SQIVND (reference sequence). With 6 bases clipped from V and 0 bases from J, the junction kept 6 bases outside the gene matches. DNA for the CDR3: TGTGCCAGTAGGAAAGTAGCGGGGGACTCCTACGAGCAGTACTTC. Its translation is CASRKVAGDSYEQYF.

This clone was detected only a few times. J is TRBJ2-1 and V is TRBV5-1; TRBD2 matches 7 bases. With 4 bases clipped from V and 2 bases from J, the junction kept 15 bases outside the gene matches. The CDR3 spans 18 residues. Germline V gene data show CDR1 as SGHRS and CDR2 as YFSETQ. As DNA, the CDR3 is TGCGCCAGCAGCGCCCTCTCGGGGCGGGGGAGAGCCTACAATGAGCAGTTCTTC. Translation: CASSALSGRGRAYNEQFF. The variable domain in full, with the rest retrieved from reference TRBV5-1 and TRBJ2-1, is KAGVTQTPRYLIKTRGQQVTLSCSPISGHRSVSWYQQTPGQGLQFLFEYFSETQRNKGNFPGRFSGRQFSNSRSEMNVSTLELGDSALYLCASSALSGRGRAYNEQFFGPGTRLTVL.

The chain has TRBV7-9 and TRBJ1-5; weak D call: TRBD1 (5 bases). V was shortened by 8 bases and J by 0 bases, with 8 bases between the two germline ends. In germline, CDR1 is SEHNR, CDR2 FQNEAQ (reference sequence). The CDR3 is 13 amino acids. The CDR3 loop reads CASGGGSNQPQHF. In nucleotides, the CDR3 is TGTGCCAGCGGGGGGGGTAGCAATCAGCCCCAGCATTTT. Looking up the rest from reference TRBV7-9 and TRBJ1-5 gives the full variable domain: DTGVSQNPRHKITKRGQNVTFRCDPISEHNRLYWYRQTLGQGPEFLTYFQNEAQLEKSRLLSDRFSAERPKGSFSTLEIQRTEQGDSAMYLCASGGGSNQPQHFGDGTRLSIL.

The chain has TRBV4-3 and TRBJ1-1; 9 positions match TRBD1. This CDR3 has 17 residues. Trimming took 3 bases from V and 1 from J; bases not matched to a gene: 9. In germline, CDR1 is LGHNA, CDR2 YSLEER. The chain's CDR3 is CASSHIKTGQGNTEAFF. The CDR3 nucleotides are TGCGCCAGCAGCCATATAAAGACGGGACAGGGGAACACTGAAGCTTTCTTT.

The sample holds one count of this clone. The chain carries TRBV5-1 and TRBJ2-7; D gene ambiguous. The CDR3 loop spans 12 amino acids. Germline V gives CDR1 SGHRS, CDR2 YFSETQ. Trimming left V 0 bases short and J 3 bases short, with 4 bases between. Written as DNA, the CDR3 is TGCGCCAGCAGCTTGGGAGTCTACGAGCAGTACTTC. This gives the protein CASSLGVYEQYF.

This chain joins TRBV3-1 (or the pseudogene TRBV3-2) and TRBJ2-7, with TRBD1 as a possible D gene (6 bases). V gave up 1 base and J gave up 6 bases, with 22 bases separating them. The CDR3 extends over 17 amino acids. Per germline, CDR1 LGHDT and CDR2 YNNKEL (reference sequence). The CDR3 DNA reads as TGTGCCAGCAGCCAAGGAGGGGGAGCGGTGATCTTGGGCGAGCAGTACTTC. Its protein product is CASSQGGGAVILGEQYF.

Only one count was recorded for this clone. DNA of the CDR3: TGTGCCAGCAGTTTAACCCTTCGAGGGGGCTACACCTTC. This gives the protein CASSLTLRGGYTF. The chain joins TRBV27 to TRBJ1-2; no reliable D call. The germline CDR1 and CDR2 sequences are MNHEY and SMNVEV (reference sequence). Trimming shortened V by 2 bases and J by 8 bases, and 12 bases separated the two germline ends. The CDR3 length is 13 residues.

J is TRBJ2-1 and V is TRBV5-1; 16 nucleotides agree with TRBD2. CDR1 and CDR2 (germline): SGHRS, YFSETQ. This CDR3 comprises 15 residues. V lost 4 bases to trimming and J lost 14 bases; unmatched junction nucleotides: 9. This chain's CDR3 is CASSPGTSGGVPKFF. The CDR3 DNA reads as TGCGCCAGCAGCCCGGGGACTAGCGGGGGGGTGCCGAAGTTCTTC.

This clone was observed a few times. J is TRBJ1-2 and V is TRBV3-1 (or the pseudogene TRBV3-2), with 10 bases aligning to TRBD1. This CDR3 is built from 15 residues. The V gene's germline CDR1 is LGHDT and CDR2 YNNKEL (reference sequence). Germline trimming cut 1 base from V and 6 bases from J; bases unmatched to any gene: 5. CDR3 residues: CASSQGQGAPNGYTF. The CDR3 DNA follows: TGTGCCAGCAGCCAAGGACAGGGGGCGCCTAATGGCTACACCTTC.

This chain connects TRBV19 to TRBJ1-5; a possible D gene is TRBD1 (6 bases). Trimming took off 4 bases at V and 6 bases at J, with 16 bases between the two ends. CDR1 is LNHDA, CDR2 SQIVND, per germline (reference sequence). This CDR3 comprises 15 residues. The CDR3 is CASSRSGAYIQPQHF. CDR3 bases: TGTGCCAGTAGTAGGTCAGGGGCGTATATTCAGCCCCAGCATTTT.

CDR3 in DNA: TGTGCCAGCAGCAACCGGGACAGGACTAATTCACCCCTCCACTTT. Translating gives CASSNRDRTNSPLHF. This chain joins TRBV11-2 and TRBJ1-6; TRBD1 matches at 8 bases. This CDR3 has 15 residues. The ends lost 5 bases at V and 6 bases at J; junction bases unmatched: 6. Per germline, CDR1 SGHAT and CDR2 FQNNGV.

This chain uses TRBV12-3 or TRBV12-4 with TRBJ2-7, with a tentative D call TRBD2 (5 bases). V shed 6 bases and J shed 4 bases, with 13 bases lying between them. The CDR3 loop spans 13 amino acids. The CDR3 spells CASRSAGKYEQYF. CDR3 bases: TGTGCCAGCAGATCTGCCGGGAAGTACGAGCAGTACTTC.

The chain combines TRBV7-2 with TRBJ1-2; TRBD1 aligns across 10 bases. The V segment lost 5 bases and the J segment 0 bases; nucleotides outside the gene matches: 6. The germline V gene has CDR1 SGHTA and CDR2 FQGNSA. CDR3 length: 16 amino acids. The CDR3 is CASSHGTGATNYGYTF. The DNA of the CDR3 is TGTGCCAGCAGCCACGGGACAGGGGCTACTAACTATGGCTACACCTTC.

The chain employs TRBV7-3 and TRBJ2-1; 7 positions match TRBD2. Trimming cost V 0 bases and J 4 bases; bases outside gene matches: 3. The CDR3 covers 15 residues. Germline V CDR1 and CDR2: SGHTA, FQGTGA. In DNA, the CDR3 is TGTGCCAGCAGCTTAACTCCCGGGGGGTACAATGAGCAGTTCTTC. Its translation: CASSLTPGGYNEQFF.

This chain connects TRBV7-6 to TRBJ1-1; possibly TRBD1 for D (5 bases). Germline CDR1 and CDR2: SGHVS and FNYEAQ. The V end was cut by 1 base, the J end by 4 bases, with 7 bases between. The CDR3 covers 13 residues. The CDR3 protein is CASSLGGVTEAFF. The CDR3 nucleotides read TGTGCCAGCAGCTTAGGGGGGGTCACTGAAGCTTTCTTT.

The chain joins TRBV29-1 to TRBJ2-5, with 7 bases fitting TRBD1. This CDR3 has 14 amino acids. V gave up 7 bases and J gave up 2 bases; unmatched junction bases: 10. CDR1 is SQVTM and CDR2 is ANQGSEA in the germline V gene. The chain's CDR3 is CSATRTGRQETQYF. CDR3 in DNA: TGCAGCGCGACAAGGACAGGTCGTCAAGAGACCCAGTACTTC.

The chain carries TRBV4-3 and TRBJ2-1; 9 nucleotides line up with TRBD1. V gave up 0 bases and J gave up 5 bases; unmatched junction bases: 2. This CDR3 contains 15 residues. Germline V CDR1 and CDR2: LGHNA, YSLEER. CDR3 in DNA: TGCGCCAGCAGCCAAGATGGGACAGGGAACAATGAGCAGTTCTTC. Its protein is CASSQDGTGNNEQFF.

The gene calls are TRBV29-1 and TRBJ2-7; TRBD1 matches 8 bases. Looked up from germline, CDR1 is SQVTM and CDR2 is ANQGSEA. CDR3 length: 15 amino acids. J gave up 0 bases and V 1 base, and 5 bases lay outside the gene matches. In nucleotides, the CDR3 is TGCAGCGTTGAAGGGACAGGGCAAAACTCCTACGAGCAGTACTTC. This encodes CSVEGTGQNSYEQYF.

This chain joins TRBV7-6 and TRBJ1-2; 9 nucleotides match TRBD1. Germline lookup yields CDR1 SGHVS and CDR2 FNYEAQ. J lost 6 bases, V lost 6 bases, and 23 bases had no gene match. The CDR3 has 19 residues. CDR3 nucleotides: TGTGCCAGCAGTCGTAGGGCCGCCGGGACAGGGCGGTCTCCGGATGGCTACACCTTC. This codes for CASSRRAAGTGRSPDGYTF. The whole variable domain, filled in from reference TRBV7-6 and TRBJ1-2, reads GAGVSQSPRYKVTKRGQDVALRCDPISGHVSLYWYRQALGQGPEFLTYFNYEAQQDKSGLPNDRFSAERPEGSISTLTIQRTEQRDSAMYRCASSRRAAGTGRSPDGYTFGSGTRLTVV.

The J gene is TRBJ2-1, the V gene TRBV4-3; D possibly corresponds to TRBD1 (7 bases). The CDR3 is 20 amino acids. Per the germline V gene, CDR1 is LGHNA and CDR2 is YSLEER. Between the trimmed V and J ends, which lost 1 base and 10 bases, there was a span of 32 bases. CDR3 coding DNA: TGCGCCAGCAGCCAAGGAGGAGGGGGCCTGACAGGGTATGGGTTAGGGGAGCAGTTCTTC. This encodes CASSQGGGGLTGYGLGEQFF.